This T cell receptor beta chain was profiled in a study of shared clonotypes between healthy human individuals. Study-wide background: The cohort comprised a couple of women and a few men. Their ages spanned 18 to 49 years. Study outcomes and limitations: It was only blood that was sampled, and tissue repertoires likely differ. Shared clonotypes: approximately 5.3% naive CD4, roughly 3.8% naive CD8, about 2.5% memory CD4, over 0.3% memory CD8.

Naivety among CD8 cells was defined by CD45RO negativity and positive CCR7 selection, thereby excluding terminally differentiated effector memory CD45RA+ cells. For this clone: Its target is not known.

There are 17 residues in the CDR3. V shed 10 bases and J shed 0 bases, with 22 bases lying between them. In germline, CDR1 is LNHDA, CDR2 SQIVND (reference sequence). Original data processing: ImmunoSEQ only sent back junction sequences with no quality scores, so filtering was done differently. The repertoire was sequenced with immunoSEQ multiplex PCR; TCRdb's copy has only in-frame clones and lacks some. V, J and clone size reflect that table, while D and trimming were determined from the DNA. This table holds about 2.1 million clones, approximately 92% found once. Sequencing input: naive CD8+ T cells from PBMCs. The J gene is TRBJ1-5, the V gene TRBV19; possible D gene TRBD1, 6 bases. The TCR sequence derives from a man between 18 and 35 years old in good health. Some clones in this sample may be carry-over from other donors' samples. The CDR3 protein is CATQRGIYRASNQPQHF. The CDR3 DNA sequence: TGTGCCACCCAGAGGGGGATTTACAGGGCTAGCAATCAGCCCCAGCATTTT.